Listed below are T cell receptor beta chains from one sample, sequenced in a study of CD8 T cells in Susac syndrome. TCRdb re-analysed the immunoSEQ multiplex PCR reads in MiXCR, keeping a single row per CDR3 protein. In the table there are roughly 190,000 distinct CDR3 sequences, over 85% of which are singletons. The specimen was CD4+ T cells from PBMCs. All receptors come from a human donor in good health. Both conserved end residues are part of each CDR3. Each record gives: J gene, V gene, CDR3 protein.

TRBJ2-7	TRBV5-1	CASSEDGLYEQYF
TRBJ2-7	TRBV5-1	CASRDGQGREQYF
TRBJ2-2	TRBV12-3/TRBV12-4	CASSTGSLITGELFF
TRBJ2-1	TRBV20-1	CSARGPGWYSYNEQFF
TRBJ2-7	TRBV30	CAWGAVRTGTLEQYF
TRBJ2-7	TRBV15	CATSRPPGLAGIYEQYF
TRBJ2-5	TRBV5-4	CASSGSQGWETQYF
TRBJ2-3	TRBV7-9	CATPEDTQYF
TRBJ1-5	TRBV27	CASSWSGGNQPQHF
TRBJ2-1	TRBV7-3	CASSLSSGPYNEQFF
TRBJ1-2	TRBV3-1	CASSPIPGQGSGYTF
TRBJ2-5	TRBV18	CASSPAVNQETQYF
TRBJ2-7	TRBV4-2	CASSQDEGTAYEQYF
TRBJ2-1	TRBV29-1	CSVERSRSYNEQFF
TRBJ2-5	TRBV6-2/TRBV6-3	CASSYLRDKNQETQYF
TRBJ2-3	TRBV20-1	CSARDPLGGTDTQYF
TRBJ1-1	TRBV6-5	CASSYSRTGDEAFF
TRBJ2-1	TRBV24-1	CATSDHLAKNEQFF
TRBJ1-2	TRBV6-2/TRBV6-3	CASRGSGYTF
TRBJ2-7	TRBV6-5	CASRLRDSSNEQYF
TRBJ2-7	TRBV19	CASSLRDGPYEQYF
TRBJ2-5	TRBV27	CASSRGQSGAETQYF
TRBJ1-1	TRBV20-1	CSARTFRGMNTEAFF
TRBJ2-7	TRBV27	CASSSVLGTGAREQYF
TRBJ2-3	TRBV29-1	CSVGAGSTDTQYF
TRBJ2-2	TRBV2	CASSVGQAGTGELFF
TRBJ1-4	TRBV9	CASSVRGTPNEKLFF
TRBJ1-5	TRBV30	CAWKKEVQPQHF
TRBJ2-5	TRBV7-9	CASSFGGGEETQYF
TRBJ1-2	TRBV30	CAWGLQLNYGYTF
TRBJ2-2	TRBV9	CASSERQGASGELFF
TRBJ2-5	TRBV5-4	CASSLEPLAGGGETQYF
TRBJ2-3	TRBV30	CAWSSGRFTDTQYF
TRBJ2-5	TRBV20-1	CSARVGSPETQYF
TRBJ2-1	TRBV28	CASSFGLANADEQFF
TRBJ2-2	TRBV7-2	CASSLLTGNTGELFF
TRBJ2-7	TRBV20-1	CSARWPGDEQYF
TRBJ2-5	TRBV6-2/TRBV6-3	CASNLEGQETQYF
TRBJ2-7	TRBV20-1	CSAQPGTYEQYF